The rows below give T cell receptor beta chains drawn from one sample of a study of T cells in Graves' hyperthyroidism and ophthalmopathy. TCRdb recomputed calls from the multiplex PCR reads with MiXCR, one row per CDR3 protein. This table holds about 400,000 distinct CDR3 sequences, around 25% found once. Sequenced material: blood. The source is a man aged 45-65 years with Graves' hyperthyroidism. CDR3s include the opening cysteine and the closing phenylalanine or tryptophan. Each record gives: clone size, D gene, J gene, V gene, CDR3 protein, CDR3 DNA. D genes are given only for firm matches. Clone size, where shown, is once, few, many, or a class for clones that have expanded.

abundance: many; d_gene: .; j_gene: TRBJ1-5; v_gene: TRBV2; CDR3aa: CASSVNQPQHF; CDR3nt: TGTGCCAGCAGTGTTAATCAGCCCCAGCATTTT
abundance: many; d_gene: TRBD2; j_gene: TRBJ2-1; v_gene: TRBV6-6; CDR3aa: CASSYRGAGGMNEQFF; CDR3nt: TGTGCCAGCAGTTACCGGGGTGCGGGAGGTATGAATGAGCAGTTCTTC
abundance: many; d_gene: .; j_gene: TRBJ2-1; v_gene: TRBV7-9; CDR3aa: CASSFGTGAYNEQFF; CDR3nt: TGTGCCAGCAGCTTCGGGACGGGGGCCTACAATGAGCAGTTCTTC
abundance: few; d_gene: TRBD2; j_gene: TRBJ2-1; v_gene: TRBV20-1; CDR3aa: CSAQLAGGGEQFF; CDR3nt: TGCAGTGCTCAACTAGCGGGAGGGGGTGAGCAGTTCTTC
abundance: .; d_gene: .; j_gene: TRBJ2-7; v_gene: TRBV19; CDR3aa: CASSTGTISYEQYF; CDR3nt: TGTGCCAGTAGCACCGGGACAATCTCCTACGAGCAGTACTTC
abundance: few; d_gene: TRBD2; j_gene: TRBJ2-1; v_gene: TRBV5-4; CDR3aa: CASSPGGGRITEQFF; CDR3nt: TGTGCCAGCAGCCCTGGTGGCGGGAGAATCACTGAGCAGTTCTTC
abundance: .; d_gene: TRBD1; j_gene: TRBJ1-2; v_gene: TRBV12-3/TRBV12-4; CDR3aa: CASSLRGTGYGYTF; CDR3nt: TGTGCCAGCAGTCTCCGAGGGACAGGTTATGGCTACACCTTC
abundance: few; d_gene: TRBD1; j_gene: TRBJ1-4; v_gene: TRBV11-2; CDR3aa: CASSSPGTGVEKLFF; CDR3nt: TGTGCCAGCAGCTCTCCGGGGACAGGGGTTGAAAAACTGTTTTTT
abundance: .; d_gene: .; j_gene: TRBJ2-3; v_gene: TRBV20-1; CDR3aa: CSARGAMGALDTQYF; CDR3nt: TGCAGTGCTAGGGGGGCGATGGGGGCCCTAGATACGCAGTATTTT
abundance: few; d_gene: .; j_gene: TRBJ2-1; v_gene: TRBV27; CDR3aa: CASSSEEGDNEQFF; CDR3nt: TGTGCCAGCAGTTCGGAGGAGGGGGACAATGAGCAGTTCTTC
abundance: few; d_gene: TRBD2; j_gene: TRBJ2-2; v_gene: TRBV24-1; CDR3aa: CATSDLAGGSNTGELFF; CDR3nt: TGTGCCACCAGTGATTTAGCTGGCGGGAGCAACACCGGGGAGCTGTTTTTT
abundance: .; d_gene: .; j_gene: TRBJ2-1; v_gene: TRBV24-1; CDR3aa: CATSASSSGGLFF; CDR3nt: TGTGCCACCAGTGCCTCCAGCTCAGGGGGGCTGTTCTTC
abundance: many; d_gene: .; j_gene: TRBJ1-2; v_gene: TRBV2; CDR3aa: CASSEGSSYGYTF; CDR3nt: TGTGCCAGCAGTGAGGGCAGCTCCTATGGCTACACCTTC
abundance: .; d_gene: TRBD2; j_gene: TRBJ2-1; v_gene: TRBV4-1; CDR3aa: CASSQGTSSNEQFF; CDR3nt: TGCGCCAGCAGCCAAGGGACTAGCAGCAATGAGCAGTTCTTC
abundance: .; d_gene: .; j_gene: TRBJ2-1; v_gene: TRBV12-3/TRBV12-4; CDR3aa: CASSFLSADNEQFF; CDR3nt: TGTGCCAGCAGTTTCCTATCAGCGGACAATGAGCAGTTCTTC
abundance: many; d_gene: TRBD2; j_gene: TRBJ2-3; v_gene: TRBV7-2; CDR3aa: CASSPRGEGSTDTQYF; CDR3nt: TGTGCCAGCAGCCCCCGTGGGGAGGGCAGCACAGATACGCAGTATTTT
abundance: .; d_gene: .; j_gene: TRBJ2-5; v_gene: TRBV4-1; CDR3aa: CASKRMDQETQYF; CDR3nt: TGCGCCAGCAAGAGGATGGACCAAGAGACCCAGTACTTC
abundance: few; d_gene: TRBD2; j_gene: TRBJ2-7; v_gene: TRBV29-1; CDR3aa: CSVGGGTYEQYF; CDR3nt: TGCAGCGTTGGGGGGGGAACCTACGAGCAGTACTTC
abundance: few; d_gene: .; j_gene: TRBJ2-2; v_gene: TRBV19; CDR3aa: CASSIRGGELFF; CDR3nt: TGTGCCAGTAGTATTCGTGGCGGGGAGCTGTTTTTT
abundance: .; d_gene: .; j_gene: TRBJ2-3; v_gene: TRBV24-1; CDR3aa: CATSEEGGTDTQYF; CDR3nt: TGTGCCACCAGTGAGGAGGGCGGCACAGATACGCAGTATTTT
abundance: few; d_gene: TRBD2; j_gene: TRBJ2-7; v_gene: TRBV9; CDR3aa: CASSAGTSGRNYEQYF; CDR3nt: TGTGCCAGCAGCGCCGGGACTAGCGGGAGGAACTACGAGCAGTACTTC
abundance: .; d_gene: .; j_gene: TRBJ1-2; v_gene: TRBV2; CDR3aa: CASWGDYGYTF; CDR3nt: TGTGCCAGCTGGGGTGACTATGGCTACACCTTC
abundance: .; d_gene: TRBD2; j_gene: TRBJ2-7; v_gene: TRBV3-1; CDR3aa: CASSQDGAGVNEQYF; CDR3nt: TGTGCCAGCAGCCAAGACGGGGCGGGAGTAAACGAGCAGTACTTC
abundance: .; d_gene: .; j_gene: TRBJ1-2; v_gene: TRBV5-1; CDR3aa: CASSSTGGGVYGYTF; CDR3nt: TGCGCCAGCAGCTCGACCGGGGGTGGTGTATATGGCTACACCTTC
abundance: few; d_gene: TRBD2; j_gene: TRBJ2-5; v_gene: TRBV9; CDR3aa: CASSLQGLAGGGQETQYF; CDR3nt: TGTGCCAGCAGCCTCCAGGGACTAGCGGGAGGAGGGCAAGAGACCCAGTACTTC
abundance: many; d_gene: TRBD1; j_gene: TRBJ1-1; v_gene: TRBV27; CDR3aa: CASSQGTGRGEAFF; CDR3nt: TGTGCCAGCAGTCAAGGGACAGGCAGAGGTGAAGCTTTCTTT
abundance: few; d_gene: TRBD1; j_gene: TRBJ1-2; v_gene: TRBV20-1; CDR3aa: CSARIDRGRGTNYGYTF; CDR3nt: TGCAGTGCTAGAATAGACAGGGGGCGCGGAACTAACTATGGCTACACCTTC
abundance: many; d_gene: .; j_gene: TRBJ1-1; v_gene: TRBV12-3/TRBV12-4; CDR3aa: CASRSVAGGTEAFF; CDR3nt: TGTGCCAGCAGGTCAGTCGCAGGAGGCACTGAAGCTTTCTTT
abundance: .; d_gene: TRBD1; j_gene: TRBJ2-3; v_gene: TRBV4-2; CDR3aa: CASSPSSGQGLRDTQYF; CDR3nt: TGTGCCAGCAGCCCCTCGTCAGGACAGGGGCTCCGGGATACGCAGTATTTT
abundance: .; d_gene: .; j_gene: TRBJ1-4; v_gene: TRBV3-1; CDR3aa: CASSQSQATNEKLFF; CDR3nt: TGTGCCAGCAGCCAATCACAGGCAACTAATGAAAAACTGTTTTTT
abundance: few; d_gene: .; j_gene: TRBJ2-3; v_gene: TRBV9; CDR3aa: CASSALAEGGTDTQYF; CDR3nt: TGTGCCAGCAGCGCCCTAGCGGAGGGGGGCACAGATACGCAGTATTTT
abundance: many; d_gene: TRBD1; j_gene: TRBJ2-7; v_gene: TRBV12-3/TRBV12-4; CDR3aa: CASSWGTGISRFRGEQYF; CDR3nt: TGTGCCAGCAGTTGGGGGACAGGGATATCAAGGTTCCGGGGTGAGCAGTACTTC
abundance: few; d_gene: .; j_gene: TRBJ2-3; v_gene: TRBV19; CDR3aa: CASSIASGTDTQYF; CDR3nt: TGTGCCAGTAGTATAGCTAGCGGCACAGATACGCAGTATTTT
abundance: many; d_gene: .; j_gene: TRBJ2-2; v_gene: TRBV5-1; CDR3aa: CASSLVQRNTGELFF; CDR3nt: TGCGCCAGCAGCTTGGTCCAGAGGAACACCGGGGAGCTGTTTTTT
abundance: few; d_gene: TRBD1; j_gene: TRBJ1-1; v_gene: TRBV20-1; CDR3aa: CSARAQTGRTFF; CDR3nt: TGCAGTGCTAGAGCGCAGACAGGGCGGACTTTCTTT
abundance: .; d_gene: TRBD2; j_gene: TRBJ2-4; v_gene: TRBV19; CDR3aa: CATAGGAKNIQYF; CDR3nt: TGTGCAACAGCGGGGGGTGCCAAAAACATTCAGTACTTC
abundance: .; d_gene: .; j_gene: TRBJ2-1; v_gene: TRBV4-2; CDR3aa: CASSQDPGFRSNNEQFF; CDR3nt: TGTGCCAGCAGCCAAGATCCCGGGTTTAGGTCGAACAATGAGCAGTTCTTC
abundance: .; d_gene: .; j_gene: TRBJ2-1; v_gene: TRBV20-1; CDR3aa: CSAILTSRLYNEQFF; CDR3nt: TGCAGTGCTATCTTGACTTCCCGCCTTTACAATGAGCAGTTCTTC
abundance: many; d_gene: .; j_gene: TRBJ2-1; v_gene: TRBV3-1; CDR3aa: CASSQDPGEQFF; CDR3nt: TGTGCCAGCAGCCAAGATCCCGGTGAGCAGTTCTTC
abundance: .; d_gene: .; j_gene: TRBJ1-2; v_gene: TRBV2; CDR3aa: CASSAGGRYGYTF; CDR3nt: TGTGCCAGCAGTGCCGGCGGCCGCTATGGCTACACCTTC
abundance: many; d_gene: .; j_gene: TRBJ2-3; v_gene: TRBV27; CDR3aa: CASSTGGDTQYF; CDR3nt: TGTGCCAGCAGCACTGGAGGGGATACGCAGTATTTT
abundance: .; d_gene: .; j_gene: TRBJ1-2; v_gene: TRBV3-1; CDR3aa: CASSPGGTGQGGYTF; CDR3nt: TGTGCCAGCAGCCCAGGCGGGACGGGCCAAGGTGGCTACACCTTC
abundance: few; d_gene: TRBD1; j_gene: TRBJ2-1; v_gene: TRBV6-2/TRBV6-3; CDR3aa: CASSRLQGGYNEQFF; CDR3nt: TGTGCCAGCAGTCGCCTACAGGGGGGATACAATGAGCAGTTCTTC
abundance: few; d_gene: .; j_gene: TRBJ2-7; v_gene: TRBV5-1; CDR3aa: CASSLDGGGYEQYF; CDR3nt: TGCGCCAGCAGCTTGGATGGGGGTGGATACGAGCAGTACTTC
abundance: .; d_gene: TRBD1; j_gene: TRBJ2-3; v_gene: TRBV5-1; CDR3aa: CASSFSGQEISSTDTQYF; CDR3nt: TGCGCCAGCAGCTTTTCCGGACAGGAGATAAGTAGCACAGATACGCAGTATTTT
abundance: .; d_gene: .; j_gene: TRBJ2-3; v_gene: TRBV4-1; CDR3aa: CASSQQPAAAASDTQYF; CDR3nt: TGCGCCAGCAGCCAACAACCCGCGGCGGCAGCATCGGATACGCAGTATTTT
abundance: .; d_gene: .; j_gene: TRBJ2-5; v_gene: TRBV29-1; CDR3aa: CSVEVAEGRETQYF; CDR3nt: TGCAGCGTTGAAGTAGCGGAAGGGAGAGAGACCCAGTACTTC
abundance: many; d_gene: .; j_gene: TRBJ2-1; v_gene: TRBV7-2; CDR3aa: CASSLGVGFSTNEQFF; CDR3nt: TGTGCCAGCAGCTTAGGTGTTGGGTTTTCTACCAATGAGCAGTTCTTC
abundance: .; d_gene: .; j_gene: TRBJ2-3; v_gene: TRBV6-1; CDR3aa: CASCLLPDTQYF; CDR3nt: TGTGCCAGCTGCCTCCTTCCAGATACGCAGTATTTT
abundance: few; d_gene: TRBD1; j_gene: TRBJ2-4; v_gene: TRBV3-1; CDR3aa: CASSLRDRGNIQYF; CDR3nt: TGTGCCAGCAGCCTCCGGGACAGGGGGAACATTCAGTACTTC
abundance: .; d_gene: .; j_gene: TRBJ1-1; v_gene: TRBV25-1; CDR3aa: CASSGRGNTEAFF; CDR3nt: TGTGCCAGCAGTGGGAGGGGCAACACTGAAGCTTTCTTT
abundance: few; d_gene: .; j_gene: TRBJ1-1; v_gene: TRBV20-1; CDR3aa: CSARESGTPEAFF; CDR3nt: TGCAGTGCTAGAGAATCCGGGACACCTGAAGCTTTCTTT
abundance: .; d_gene: TRBD1; j_gene: TRBJ1-5; v_gene: TRBV2; CDR3aa: CASRDPRQGTQPQHF; CDR3nt: TGTGCCAGCAGGGACCCAAGACAGGGTACTCAGCCCCAGCATTTT